The clone carrying this TCR beta chain has just one count. The antigen is not known. Profiled with immunoSEQ multiplex PCR; TCRdb holds only in-frame clones, not every one. Here the sample spans roughly 77,000 clones, 90% to 95% being singletons. This sample stems from a study of T cell responses to AZD1222 COVID-19 vaccine. Study conclusions and caveats: Among spike-specific TCRs, nearly half reportedly target unmutated variant regions. Baseline seropositivity occurred in only 5 to 7 AZD1222 recipients. The donor cohort was predominantly white British with a female majority, and clonal diversity may have been underestimated. Repertoire samples came only from after the peak T cell response.

The sequence was obtained from an adult in good health. Sequences were derived from peripheral blood, sampled on day 0 of MenACWY control vaccination.

For the CDR3, the DNA is TGTGCCAGCAGCTTCACAGGGACGACCAGCTATGGCTACACCTTC. Its protein product is CASSFTGTTSYGYTF. The V call is TRBV7-2, the J call TRBJ1-2; possible D gene TRBD1, 6 bases. This CDR3 has 15 residues. Germline CDR1 SGHTA, CDR2 FQGNSA. V was pared by 3 bases and J by 4 bases, with 15 bases between.